This T cell receptor (beta chain) was sequenced for a study of beta chain features in type 1 diabetes. Findings and caveats of the study: For Type 1 diabetes patients, all four CD4+ subsets carried TCRB CDR3s that were moderately but significantly shorter. Compared with healthy donors, patients appeared to share more similar naive, central memory and regulatory TCRB repertoires.

Worth noting for this clone: Its antigen remains unidentified.

Investigators reverse transcribed all isolated RNA, so they sequenced expressed TCRB transcripts. Profiling relied on immunoSEQ multiplex PCR, and the TCRdb table lists in-frame clones only, not all of them. The top ten clones hold 0.019% of a sample with under 300,000 clones, about 15% of them seen once. The clonotype was recovered from a young man with type 1 diabetes. Sequences were obtained from naive CD4+ T cells from blood.

CDR3 sequence: CASSPQPTGPETQYF. The CDR3 nucleotides are TGTGCCAGCAGCCCCCAACCGACAGGGCCGGAGACCCAGTACTTC. V and J are TRBV11-2 and TRBJ2-5; 7 bases line up with TRBD1. This CDR3 spans 15 amino acids. Germline V gene sequence: CDR1 SGHAT, CDR2 FQNNGV. Trimming took 5 bases from V and 5 from J; bases not matched to a gene: 11.